This T cell receptor beta chain was obtained from a study of radiotherapy plus CTLA-4 blockade in lung cancer listed by TCRdb under 2018. As for the study more broadly: Objective responses were observed in 18% of enrolled patients, and disease control was achieved in about 32%.

Paper-wide results and their limitations: After treatment with radiotherapy and ipilimumab, TCR clones that came from tumors expanded in the peripheral blood. The strongest predictors of response, as reported, were early dynamic changes in blood T cell clones along with a rise in serum interferon-beta after radiation.

Libraries were built with the immunoSEQ multiplex PCR assay. In TCRdb, the immuneACCESS table is reduced to in-frame sequences with V and J assigned. These tables do not hold every clone; where another copy was compared, an unresolved V gene accounts for under half, and the others remain unexplained. Recorded for this sample are around 45,000 clones; around 70% of them occurred a single time. The ten largest account for roughly 25% of the sample. Concerning this clone: Which antigen it targets is not known. Base quality data are lacking; no much larger clone is found one base away.

Via the germline V gene, CDR1 is ENHRY and CDR2 SYGVKD. The germline V and J ends show losses of 4 bases and 10 bases respectively, and no gene match explains 5 bases of the junction. Counted from cysteine to phenylalanine, this CDR3 has 12 amino acids. Left in the record is the CDR3 DNA by itself, 36 bases read in frame from the first base. The study tested focal radiation therapy combined with CTLA-4 blockade (ipilimumab) in patients with chemo-refractory metastatic non-small-cell lung cancer. The material was peripheral blood, obtained from a patient treated with radiotherapy plus ipilimumab. In this chain, TRBV10-3 is recombined with TRBJ1-1; TRBD1 matches 8 bases in the middle. This clonotype originated in a human donor with non-small cell lung cancer who had a partial response to radiotherapy plus ipilimumab. The nucleotide sequence is given as TGTGCCATCAGTGCGGGGGACAGGCGAGCTTTCTTT. Its protein is CAISAGDRRAFF.